This section outlines one T cell receptor (beta chain) sequence together with its context. About 0.5 to 1 ug RNA was reverse transcribed with random hexamers. The immunoSEQ assay covered 54 Vbeta and 13 Jbeta segments for CDR3. TCRdb re-called the immunoSEQ multiplex PCR reads through MiXCR, storing one row per CDR3 protein. The sample holds 150,000 to 200,000 distinct CDR3 sequences, 80% to 95% seen once. Sequencing of TCR beta drew on CD8+ and CD4+ T cells from blood. The data are from a study of CD8 T cells in Susac syndrome. The V end was cut by 4 bases, the J end by 2 bases, with 15 bases between. Germline CDR1 and CDR2: LGHDT and YNNKEL (reference sequence). The CDR3 contains 16 residues.

Sample: CD4+ T cells from PBMCs. This chain connects TRBV3-1 to TRBJ2-1; D may be TRBD2 (5 bases). The TCR was taken from a human donor in good health. The chain's CDR3 is CASSPAVIGPYNEQFF. CDR3 DNA: TGTGCCAGCAGCCCAGCGGTAATTGGGCCCTACAATGAGCAGTTCTTC.